This passage covers 28 T cell receptor beta chains from one sample sequenced in a study of post-analysis software for immune sequencing data. Their antigens are not known. Libraries were made from TCR beta cDNA, and they carried unique molecular identifiers. Using its own MiXCR run on the PCR reads, TCRdb lists one record per CDR3 protein. Of some 690,000 distinct CDR3 sequences in the sample, approximately 30% were seen once. Study-wide results and limits: The study found TRBV5-6, TRBV5-1 and TRBV20-1 among about 5 TRBV segments more frequent in patients than controls.

Source material: blood. The receptors come from a girl between 10 and 17 years old with multiple sclerosis.

CDR3 nucleotide sequence: TGTGCCAGCAGTCGACGGACAGGGCCGAACACCGGGGAGCTGTTTTTT. The encoded protein is CASSRRTGPNTGELFF. The chain is built from TRBV6-5 and TRBJ2-2; 8 bases agree with TRBD1. CDR3 length equals 16 residues. Germline lookup yields CDR1 MNHEY and CDR2 SVGAGI. Unmatched junction bases numbered 5, after V lost 5 bases and J lost 0 bases.

This clonotype came up a few times. The rearrangement uses TRBV11-2 and TRBJ2-5; 9 bases fit TRBD2. V dropped 4 bases and J dropped 1; count of bases not matched to a gene: 4. Germline lookup yields CDR1 SGHAT and CDR2 FQNNGV. This CDR3 is 15 amino acids long. The DNA for the CDR3 is TGTGCCAGCAGCTCCCAAGCGGGGGGCCAAGAGACCCAGTACTTC. It is translated as CASSSQAGGQETQYF.

The chain uses TRBV10-2 and TRBJ2-3; 11 bases are a match to TRBD2. With 6 bases clipped from V and 6 bases from J, the junction kept 17 bases outside the gene matches. Germline loops: CDR1 WSHSY, CDR2 SAAADI. The CDR3 totals 18 residues. The CDR3 loop reads CASRALTSGITGRDTQYF. Written as DNA, the CDR3 is TGCGCCAGCAGGGCATTGACTAGCGGGATAACGGGTAGGGATACGCAGTATTTT.

The sample holds a few counts of this clonotype. The genes are TRBV14 and TRBJ2-1, with D perhaps given as TRBD1 or TRBD2 (5 bases each). The CDR3 sequence is 11 residues long. Germline CDR1 is SGHDN and CDR2 is FVKESK. V lost 8 bases, J lost 9 bases, and 11 bases lay in between. The CDR3 protein is CASAVGREQFF. Written as DNA, the CDR3 is TGTGCCAGCGCGGTGGGACGTGAGCAGTTCTTC.

This rearrangement joins TRBV5-1 to TRBJ1-2; D is undetermined. Germline assignment: CDR1 SGHRS and CDR2 YFSETQ. The CDR3 sequence is 15 residues long. V gave up 4 bases and J gave up 6 bases, with 19 bases separating them. This CDR3 reads CASSTRLADLHGYTF. CDR3 nucleotides: TGCGCCAGCAGCACCCGATTGGCGGACCTACATGGCTACACCTTC.

V and J are TRBV20-1 and TRBJ2-7; D is tentatively TRBD1 or TRBD2 (5 bases each). The CDR3 sequence is 13 residues long. Germline lookup yields CDR1 DFQATT and CDR2 SNEGSKA (reference sequence). Trimming took off 3 bases at V and 1 base at J, with 10 bases between the two ends. The CDR3 spells CSARGDVSYEQYF. DNA of the CDR3: TGCAGTGCTAGGGGGGACGTATCCTACGAGCAGTACTTC.

J is TRBJ1-2 and V is TRBV5-1, with 7 bases fitting TRBD1. The CDR3 contains 15 residues. Germline V gene lookup returns CDR1 SGHRS and CDR2 YFSETQ. Trimming removed 4 bases from V and 6 bases from J; junction bases left unmatched: 12. DNA for the CDR3: TGCGCCAGCAGCCCGCTAAGGGACAGCAGAGATGGCTACACCTTC. This gives the protein CASSPLRDSRDGYTF.

This clonotype was counted only a few times. This chain joins TRBV29-1 and TRBJ2-3; 7 nucleotides agree with TRBD1. CDR3 length: 14 amino acids. Trimming cost V 1 base and J 5 bases; bases outside gene matches: 6. CDR1 SQVTM and CDR2 ANQGSEA come from the germline V gene. The CDR3 spells CSVEVGQRQDTQYF. The CDR3 coding sequence is TGCAGCGTTGAAGTGGGACAGCGGCAAGATACGCAGTATTTT.

The CDR3 DNA sequence: TGCAGCGCCTGGGATCAAGAGACCCAGTTCTTC. Its protein product is CSAWDQETQFF. This rearrangement joins TRBV29-1 to TRBJ2-1; D is ambiguous. V gave up 7 bases and J gave up 13 bases, with 17 bases separating them. This CDR3 has 11 residues. Looked up from germline, CDR1 is SQVTM and CDR2 is ANQGSEA.

This clonotype was seen more than once but under ten times. This chain joins TRBV10-1 and TRBJ2-5, with D uncertain. V lost 0 bases to trimming and J lost 5 bases, with 13 bases between them. The CDR3 is 15 residues long. Germline values: CDR1 WNHNN, CDR2 SYGVQD (reference sequence). CDR3 DNA: TGCGCCAGCAGTGAGTCGACGGACCCGGAGGAGACCCAGTACTTC. Residues: CASSESTDPEETQYF.

V and J are TRBV5-1 and TRBJ1-1; TRBD1 is a possible D gene (6 bases). The CDR3 has 15 residues. The germline CDR1 and CDR2 sequences are SGHRS and YFSETQ. Trimming took 4 bases from V and 1 from J, leaving 14 bases between them. DNA for the CDR3: TGCGCCAGCAGCCCACGGGACATAAGGAACACTGAAGCTTTCTTT. It encodes CASSPRDIRNTEAFF.

This clonotype has a handful of counts. The rearrangement joins TRBV6-1 to TRBJ2-1; 10 bases line up with TRBD2. The CDR3 has 17 residues. With V trimmed by 3 bases and J by 1 base, 6 bases remained unmatched. In germline, CDR1 is MNHNS, CDR2 SASEGT. Here the CDR3 DNA reads TGTGCCAGCAGTGACGCTCTGGGACTAGCGTCCTACAATGAGCAGTTCTTC. It codes for CASSDALGLASYNEQFF.

The gene calls are TRBV7-2 and TRBJ2-7; D possibly corresponds to TRBD2 (8 bases). The CDR3 is 15 residues long. V lost 5 bases to trimming and J lost 4 bases, with 18 bases between them. Per the germline V gene, CDR1 is SGHTA and CDR2 is FQGNSA. CDR3 in DNA: TGTGCCAGCAGCGGGACAGCGGGAGTCCAGTACGAGCAGTACTTC. Its protein is CASSGTAGVQYEQYF.

The chain combines TRBV5-1 with TRBJ2-1, with D perhaps matching TRBD1 (6 bases). The germline gives CDR1 SGHRS, CDR2 YFSETQ. V was pared by 4 bases and J by 7 bases, with 15 bases between. The CDR3 has 14 amino acids. DNA of the CDR3: TGCGCCAGCAGCGTGGGGACAAGGGGGAATGAGCAGTTCTTC. Residues: CASSVGTRGNEQFF.

V usage is TRBV9 and J usage is TRBJ2-3; 7 bases agree with TRBD1. The V gene end was trimmed by 4 bases and the J gene end by 6 bases; junction bases not matched to a gene: 17. The CDR3 loop spans 17 amino acids. Per the germline V gene, CDR1 is SGDLS and CDR2 is YYNGEE. In DNA form, the CDR3 reads TGTGCCAGCAGCCAGGTAGGGGGCCTCATGCCACGGGATACGCAGTATTTT. Its translation: CASSQVGGLMPRDTQYF.

The chain joins TRBV5-1 to TRBJ2-4, with 9 nucleotides matching TRBD2. This CDR3 spans 16 amino acids. The V gene end was trimmed by 0 bases and the J gene end by 3 bases; junction bases not matched to a gene: 4. The V gene's germline CDR1 is SGHRS and CDR2 YFSETQ. This chain's CDR3 is CASSLGGRAIKNIQYF. CDR3 DNA: TGCGCCAGCAGCTTGGGCGGGAGGGCAATCAAAAACATTCAGTACTTC.

The chain uses TRBV28 and TRBJ2-1; 12 nucleotides match TRBD1. The CDR3 spans 16 residues. V was pared by 5 bases and J by 5 bases, with 7 bases of the junction left unmatched. Per the germline V gene, CDR1 is MDHEN and CDR2 is SYDVKM. CDR3 nucleotides: TGTGCCAGCAGTACTCCGGGACAGGGGGCTCACAATGAGCAGTTCTTC. Amino acids: CASSTPGQGAHNEQFF.

This clonotype occurred a few times. The chain has TRBV6-2 or TRBV6-3 and TRBJ1-2, with unresolved D. The length of the CDR3 is 13 residues. Trimming removed 2 bases from V and 4 bases from J, with 8 bases in between. Germline-derived CDR1 and CDR2 are MNHEY and SVGEGT. As DNA, the CDR3 is TGTGCCAGCAGTTACGGGCAGCTCTATGGCTACACCTTC. Its protein is CASSYGQLYGYTF.

As DNA, the CDR3 is TGCAGCGTGTTACTTCGGGGCCTAGAAGCTTTCTTT. It specifies CSVLLRGLEAFF. V and J are TRBV29-1 and TRBJ1-1, with D possibly matching TRBD1 (5 bases). V was cut by 6 bases and J by 8 bases, with 16 bases left in between. This CDR3 region has 12 residues. Germline lookup yields CDR1 SQVTM and CDR2 ANQGSEA.

In regard to this clonotype: An end of the junction differs from the germline gene, which may be a read error. This chain links TRBV9 with TRBJ2-1; 9 bases are a match to TRBD2. This CDR3 region has 15 residues. CDR1 is SGDLS, CDR2 YYNGEE, per germline. CDR3 in amino acids: CACSPSSGNYNEQFF. CDR3 nucleotide sequence: TGTGCCTGCAGCCCGTCTAGCGGGAATTACAATGAGCAGTTCTTC.

This clonotype showed up just once. Here the CDR3 omits its conserved ending phenylalanine or tryptophan, so a read error is the likely source. The chain combines TRBV29-1 with TRBJ2-3, with 8 positions matching TRBD2. The CDR3 has 15 amino acids. CDR1 and CDR2 (germline): SQVTM, ANQGSEA. The CDR3 DNA sequence: TGCAGCGCTGAAGACCCACGGGAGGGCCTGGATACGCAGTATTGT. It specifies CSAEDPREGLDTQYC.

V and J are TRBV12-3 or TRBV12-4 and TRBJ2-5, with 7 bases identical to TRBD2. The CDR3 is made up of 15 amino acids. V lost 0 bases to trimming and J lost 5 bases; unmatched junction nucleotides: 6. CDR3 sequence: CASSLAGGARETQYF. CDR3 coding DNA: TGTGCCAGCAGTTTAGCGGGAGGGGCCCGGGAGACCCAGTACTTC.

V is TRBV12-1 and J is TRBJ2-4; the table's D call TRBD1 went unverified against the DNA. TRBV12-1 is termed a pseudogene. The CDR3 covers 20 residues. The CDR3 spells CASSLGGQVRLEIAKNIQYF. In DNA form, the CDR3 reads TGTGCCAGCAGCTTGGGCGGACAGGTGCGGCTCGAGATAGCCAAAAACATTCAGTACTTC.

The V gene is TRBV20-1, the J gene TRBJ1-5; TRBD1 is a possible D gene (5 bases). The V gene lost 0 bases and the J gene lost 5 bases, with 11 bases spanning the gap. CDR1 and CDR2 from the germline V gene are DFQATT and SNEGSKA (reference sequence). The CDR3 totals 14 residues. The CDR3 is CSARDTGTHQPQHF. CDR3 in DNA: TGCAGTGCTAGAGATACGGGGACCCATCAGCCCCAGCATTTT.

The V and J genes are TRBV20-1 and TRBJ1-6; D unresolved. Trimming removed 1 base from V and 6 bases from J, with 10 bases in between. The CDR3 loop spans 14 amino acids. Germline CDR1 reads DFQATT; CDR2 reads SNEGSKA (reference sequence). The CDR3, as DNA: TGCAGTGCTAGAGGCGCACAGCGTAATTCACCCCTCCACTTT. Translation gives CSARGAQRNSPLHF.

This clonotype was counted a single time. A much larger clonotype is one base distant, so this may be a read error. The chain employs TRBV15 and TRBJ2-1; no definite D call. The end of the DNA fits TRBJ2-7 better, so the J call may be wrong. This CDR3 region has 13 residues. Germline CDR1 reads LNHNV; CDR2 reads YYDKDF (reference sequence). The CDR3 DNA reads as TGTGCCACCAGCAAGGGCTCCTACAATGAGCAGTACTTC. Translated, it gives CATSKGSYNEQYF.

This clonotype was found many times. This chain joins TRBV6-5 and TRBJ2-5; possibly TRBD1 for D (5 bases). V was pared by 6 bases and J by 6 bases, with 20 bases between. This CDR3 comprises 15 residues. The germline V gene encodes CDR1 MNHEY and CDR2 SVGAGI. The CDR3 coding sequence is TGTGCCAGCAGAGATACAGGTTCGGGTCGGCAGACCCAGTACTTC. It translates to CASRDTGSGRQTQYF.

This clonotype was seen many times. The V gene is TRBV5-1, the J gene TRBJ2-7, with 9 bases aligning to TRBD1. Germline loops: CDR1 SGHRS, CDR2 YFSETQ. This CDR3 contains 14 residues. V shed 4 bases, J shed 5 bases, and the junction held 7 bases outside the gene matches. The CDR3 loop is CASSLGTGMNEQYF. The CDR3 DNA follows: TGCGCCAGCAGCCTGGGGACAGGGATGAACGAGCAGTACTTC.